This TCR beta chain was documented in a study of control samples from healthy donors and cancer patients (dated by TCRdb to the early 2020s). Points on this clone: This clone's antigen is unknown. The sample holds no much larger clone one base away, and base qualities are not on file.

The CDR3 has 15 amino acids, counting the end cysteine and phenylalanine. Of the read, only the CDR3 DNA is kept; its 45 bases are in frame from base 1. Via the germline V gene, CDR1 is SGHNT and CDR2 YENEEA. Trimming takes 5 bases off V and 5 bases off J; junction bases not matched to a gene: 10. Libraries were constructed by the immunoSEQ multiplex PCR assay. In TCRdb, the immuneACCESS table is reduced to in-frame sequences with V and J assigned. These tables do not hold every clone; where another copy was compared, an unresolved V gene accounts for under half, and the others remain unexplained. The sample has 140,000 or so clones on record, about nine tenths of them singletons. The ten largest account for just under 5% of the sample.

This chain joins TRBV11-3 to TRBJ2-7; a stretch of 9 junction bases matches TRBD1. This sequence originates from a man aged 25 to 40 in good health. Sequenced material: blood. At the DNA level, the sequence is TGTGCCAGCAGCCCACCGGGACAGGGCAACCACGAGCAGTACTTC. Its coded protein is CASSPPGQGNHEQYF.